These T cell receptor beta chains were read from a single sample in a study of CD8 T cells in ankylosing spondylitis. TCRdb ran MiXCR on the 5' RACE reads and lists one entry per CDR3 protein. The repertoire holds about 220,000 distinct CDR3 sequences, with approximately 7.4% as singletons. The sequenced material came from blood, either unsorted or a sorted T cell fraction (not recorded which). The receptor set was obtained from a male donor with ankylosing spondylitis. CDR3s include the opening cysteine and the closing phenylalanine or tryptophan. A D gene is named only where the DNA matches it firmly. The size of a clone is reported for some rows only, either as once, few or many, or as a class for expanded clones.

D gene | clone size | J gene | V gene | CDR3 DNA | CDR3 protein
- | many | TRBJ1-5 | TRBV25-1 | TGTGCCAGCAGCACCGGGACAAGCAATCAGCCCCAGCATTTT | CASSTGTSNQPQHF
TRBD2 | many | TRBJ2-1 | TRBV6-1 | TGTGCCAGCAGTGAGAGTAGCGGGGGCCATTACAATGAGCAGTTCTTC | CASSESSGGHYNEQFF
- | many | TRBJ1-2 | TRBV6-5 | TGTGCCAGCAGTTACCCCATAGTAGGGGGTTATGGCTACACCTTC | CASSYPIVGGYGYTF
- | few | TRBJ2-5 | TRBV5-1 | TGCGCCAGCAGCTTGACCAGCGGAGGTGGGGAGACCCAGTACTTC | CASSLTSGGGETQYF
TRBD2 | many | TRBJ2-1 | TRBV7-2 | TGTGCCAGCAGCTTAGCGACTAGCCGGACCTACAATGAGCAGTTCTTC | CASSLATSRTYNEQFF
- | many | TRBJ1-6 | TRBV9 | TGTGCCAGCAGCGTAGAGGGCAGAGAAAATTCACCCCTCCACTTT | CASSVEGRENSPLHF
TRBD2 | many | TRBJ2-7 | TRBV7-6 | TGTGCCAGCAGCCCTAGCGGGGCAACCTACGAGCAGTACTTC | CASSPSGATYEQYF
TRBD1 | many | TRBJ2-7 | TRBV24-1 | TGTGCCACCAGTGATTCGGGGACAGGGATACGCGAGCAGTACTTC | CATSDSGTGIREQYF
- | - | TRBJ1-2 | TRBV2 | TGTGCCAGCAGTATTGGCCCCAACTATGGCTACACCTTC | CASSIGPNYGYTF
- | many | TRBJ1-4 | TRBV3-1 | TGTGCCAGCAGCCAAGGTTTTCGGGACCTCAATGAAAAACTGTTTTTT | CASSQGFRDLNEKLFF
- | once | TRBJ2-3 | TRBV27 | TGTGCCAGCAGTTATATGAGAACAGATACGCAGTATTTT | CASSYMRTDTQYF
- | many | TRBJ1-1 | TRBV5-6 | TGTGCCAGCAGCTTGTACTACTTGGGCACTGAAGCTTTCTTT | CASSLYYLGTEAFF
TRBD1 | many | TRBJ1-5 | TRBV28 | TGTGCCAGCAGGGTACAGGGACAGGAGCCCCAGCATTTT | CASRVQGQEPQHF
TRBD2 | many | TRBJ2-7 | TRBV6-1 | TGTGCCAGCAGAGGGATAGCGGGAGTGACCTACGAGCAGTACTTC | CASRGIAGVTYEQYF
- | few | TRBJ2-3 | TRBV7-9 | TGTGCCAGCACCCTCGTCGGCGAAACTAGCACAGATACGCAGTATTTT | CASTLVGETSTDTQYF
- | many | TRBJ1-2 | TRBV15 | TGTGCCACCAGACCCGGCGGGGAGAGCTATGGCTACACCTTC | CATRPGGESYGYTF
TRBD2 | - | TRBJ2-7 | TRBV7-9 | TGTGCCAGCACCCCTAGCGGGGCCTACGAGCAGTACTTC | CASTPSGAYEQYF
TRBD1 | many | TRBJ2-7 | TRBV27 | TGTGCCAGCAGTTTGCACGACAGGGGTTACGAGCAGTACTTC | CASSLHDRGYEQYF
- | many | TRBJ2-7 | TRBV6-5 | TGTGCCAGCAGTTACCTGGGGAGTGCGGAGCAGTACTTC | CASSYLGSAEQYF
- | many | TRBJ2-7 | TRBV7-7 | TGTGCTAGCAGCTTAAATCAGGGTTCCTCCTACGAGCAGTACTTC | CASSLNQGSSYEQYF
- | - | TRBJ2-3 | TRBV7-9 | TGTGCCAGCAGCCCCATGAAGGATACGCAGTATTTT | CASSPMKDTQYF
TRBD2 | many | TRBJ2-7 | TRBV20-1 | TGCAGTGCTAGAGGGGAGGGACTCTACGAGCAGTACTTC | CSARGEGLYEQYF
- | many | TRBJ2-1 | TRBV27 | TGTGCCAGCAGTTTGACACTGGTCCCCTACAATGAGCAGTTCTTC | CASSLTLVPYNEQFF
TRBD2 | many | TRBJ2-1 | TRBV13 | TGTGCCAGCAGCTTCGTGGGTAGCGGGTCTATTGAGCAGTTCTTC | CASSFVGSGSIEQFF
- | many | TRBJ1-2 | TRBV27 | TGTGCCAGCAGTCCTCTCCAGGACGGCTATGGCTACACCTTC | CASSPLQDGYGYTF
TRBD1 | - | TRBJ1-2 | TRBV19 | TGTGCCAGTAGTATCGACTACGGACAGGGTATTGGCTACACCTTC | CASSIDYGQGIGYTF
- | - | TRBJ2-5 | TRBV6-5 | TGTGCCAGCAGTTACCGGCAGGGGCTCGGCCAAGAGACCCAGTACTTC | CASSYRQGLGQETQYF
TRBD1 | many | TRBJ2-1 | TRBV28 | TGTGCCAGCGGGGCAGGGGGCCTCAATGAGCAGTTCTTC | CASGAGGLNEQFF
TRBD2 | - | TRBJ2-1 | TRBV5-1 | TGCGCCAGCAGCCATCGACTAGCGGGAGCGAGCGACAATGAGCAGTTCTTC | CASSHRLAGASDNEQFF
TRBD2 | many | TRBJ2-1 | TRBV7-9 | TGTGCCAGCAGCCCGGAGGGACTAGCGGGTATTAAGCAGTTCTTC | CASSPEGLAGIKQFF
- | many | TRBJ2-1 | TRBV6-5 | TGTGCCAGCAGTTACTCGAGATCCTACAATGAGCAGTTCTTC | CASSYSRSYNEQFF
TRBD1 | many | TRBJ2-7 | TRBV20-1 | TGCAGTGCAGCGCCGGGACAGTCGTTCTACGAGCAGTACTTC | CSAAPGQSFYEQYF
- | many | TRBJ1-1 | TRBV7-9 | TGTGCCAGCAGCTTTCAGAAAACAGGGTACACTGAAGCTTTCTTT | CASSFQKTGYTEAFF
- | many | TRBJ2-7 | TRBV3-1 | TGTGCCAGCAGCCAAAGGCTCACCTACGAGCAGTACTTC | CASSQRLTYEQYF
TRBD1 | many | TRBJ2-1 | TRBV20-1 | TGCAGTGCTAGGACTCCGGGACAGGGCTCCTACAATGAGCAGTTCTTC | CSARTPGQGSYNEQFF
- | many | TRBJ2-7 | TRBV21-1 | TGTGCCAGCAGCAATGAAGGGACTAGCGGGGCCTACGAGCAGTACTTC | CASSNEGTSGAYEQYF
TRBD2 | many | TRBJ2-7 | TRBV5-4 | TGTGCCAGCAGCTTGATTGGTAGCGGGAAGTCCTACGAGCAGTACTTC | CASSLIGSGKSYEQYF
- | many | TRBJ1-1 | TRBV7-2 | TGTGCCAGCAGCTTCGGCAGATCGAACACTGAAGCTTTCTTT | CASSFGRSNTEAFF
TRBD1 | many | TRBJ2-7 | TRBV11-2 | TGTGCCAGCAGCTCCCCTCCAGGGACAGGGGCTACCTACTACGAGCAGTACTTC | CASSSPPGTGATYYEQYF
TRBD2 | - | TRBJ2-1 | TRBV28 | TGTGCCAGCAGCCCGACTAGCGGGGATAGTTATGAGCAGTTCTTC | CASSPTSGDSYEQFF
TRBD2 | many | TRBJ2-1 | TRBV4-1 | TGCGCCAGCAGCCAAGATCGCTGGGCGGAGCGGGGGGTATTCGGTGAGCAGTTCTTC | CASSQDRWAERGVFGEQFF
- | many | TRBJ1-1 | TRBV5-8 | TGTGCCAGCAGCTTGGTGGGGGAAGCTTTCTTT | CASSLVGEAFF
- | many | TRBJ2-4 | TRBV12-3/TRBV12-4 | TGTGCCAGCAGCCGGGAAGATAAAAACATTCAGTACTTC | CASSREDKNIQYF
- | many | TRBJ2-1 | TRBV4-3 | TGCGCCAGCAGCCAGGGCCTAGGTGCCTACAATGAGCAGTTCTTC | CASSQGLGAYNEQFF
- | many | TRBJ1-1 | TRBV6-5 | TGTGCCAGCAGTTACTCACCGACAGGAGCCCCTGAAGCTTTCTTT | CASSYSPTGAPEAFF
- | many | TRBJ1-5 | TRBV2 | TGTGCCAGCAGTCAGGGACGGACTAGCAATCAGCCCCAGCATTTT | CASSQGRTSNQPQHF
- | - | TRBJ1-6 | TRBV9 | TGTGCCAGCAGCACCGAACAGTCGAGCTCCTATAATTCACCCCTCCACTTT | CASSTEQSSSYNSPLHF
TRBD2 | many | TRBJ2-3 | TRBV4-3 | TGCGCCAGCAGCCAAACGACTAGCAGCACAGATACGCAGTATTTT | CASSQTTSSTDTQYF
TRBD1 | many | TRBJ1-5 | TRBV7-2 | TGTGCCAGCAGCCCCTTACAGGGGGCTTATCAGCCCCAGCATTTT | CASSPLQGAYQPQHF
- | many | TRBJ1-5 | TRBV6-1 | TGTGCCAGCAGTGAAGGCCTGGATCAGCCCCAGCATTTT | CASSEGLDQPQHF
- | many | TRBJ1-1 | TRBV7-9 | TGTGCCAGCAGCCGGGATCCTGAAGCTTTCTTT | CASSRDPEAFF
- | many | TRBJ1-1 | TRBV11-2 | TGTGCCAGCAGCCTCCAGGGATACACTGAAGCTTTCTTT | CASSLQGYTEAFF
- | many | TRBJ2-1 | TRBV7-9 | TGTGCCAGCAGCACCAAGACTAGTATCGACAATGAGCAGTTCTTC | CASSTKTSIDNEQFF
- | many | TRBJ1-6 | TRBV21-1 | TGTGCCAGCAGCGAACAGCCGGACAATAATTCACCCCTCCACTTT | CASSEQPDNNSPLHF
- | many | TRBJ2-7 | TRBV2 | TGTGCCAGCAGTGTTACAGACTACGAGCAGTACTTC | CASSVTDYEQYF
- | many | TRBJ1-3 | TRBV11-1 | TGTGCCAGCAGCTTAGAGTATACAACCTCTGGAAACACCATATATTTT | CASSLEYTTSGNTIYF
- | many | TRBJ2-1 | TRBV20-1 | TGCAGTGCTGGCTACAATGAGCAGTTCTTC | CSAGYNEQFF
TRBD1 | many | TRBJ1-2 | TRBV7-9 | TGTGCCAGCAGTTTGGGACAGGCAAAGAACTATGGCTACACCTTC | CASSLGQAKNYGYTF
- | many | TRBJ2-1 | TRBV14 | TGTGCCAGCAGCCAATTTATCTTTTCCTACAATGAGCAGTTCTTC | CASSQFIFSYNEQFF